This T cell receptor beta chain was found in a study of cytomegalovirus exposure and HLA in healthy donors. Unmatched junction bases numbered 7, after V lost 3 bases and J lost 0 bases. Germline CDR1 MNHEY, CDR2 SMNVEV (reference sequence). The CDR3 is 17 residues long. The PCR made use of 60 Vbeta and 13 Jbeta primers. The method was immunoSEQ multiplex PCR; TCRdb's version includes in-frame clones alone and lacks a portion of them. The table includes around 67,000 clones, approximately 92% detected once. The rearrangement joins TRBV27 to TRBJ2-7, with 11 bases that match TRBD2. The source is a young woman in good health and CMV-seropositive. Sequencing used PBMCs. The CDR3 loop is CASSFKGLAGGSYEQYF. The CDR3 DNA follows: TGTGCCAGCAGTTTTAAGGGCCTAGCGGGAGGCTCCTACGAGCAGTACTTC.